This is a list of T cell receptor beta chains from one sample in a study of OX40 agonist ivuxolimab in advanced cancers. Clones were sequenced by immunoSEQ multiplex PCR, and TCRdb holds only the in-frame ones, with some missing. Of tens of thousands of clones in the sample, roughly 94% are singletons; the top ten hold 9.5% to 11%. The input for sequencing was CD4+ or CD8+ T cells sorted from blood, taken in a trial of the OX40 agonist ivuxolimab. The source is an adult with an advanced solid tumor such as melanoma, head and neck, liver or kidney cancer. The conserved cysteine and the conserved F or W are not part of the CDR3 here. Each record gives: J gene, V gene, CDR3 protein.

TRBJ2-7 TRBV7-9 ASSSTGPREGLYEQY
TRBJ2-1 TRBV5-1 ASSALISEVFVYNEQF
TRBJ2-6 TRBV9 ASSHSGANVLT
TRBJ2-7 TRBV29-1 SVDEGYEQY
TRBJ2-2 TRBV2 ASSALGQNLMPNTGELF
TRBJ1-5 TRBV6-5 ASRDRGGLQPQH
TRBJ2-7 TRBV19 ASRALAGGHEQY
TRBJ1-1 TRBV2 ASRDGRGEAF
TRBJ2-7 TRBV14 ASSQGAASSYEQY
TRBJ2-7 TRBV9 ASSGTSGTYEQY
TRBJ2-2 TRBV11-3 ASRPLAGVSGELF
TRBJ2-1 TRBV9 ASSSRLNYNEQF
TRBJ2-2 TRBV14 ASRREADNTGELF
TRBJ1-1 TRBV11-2 ASSPGQGLNTEAF
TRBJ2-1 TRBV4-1 ASSQDEGAGYNEQF
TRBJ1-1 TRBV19 ASNFRGPGTEAF
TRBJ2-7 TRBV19 ASSSGPPQVYEQY
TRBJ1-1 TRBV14 ASSPWDRVPGGTEAF